This entry lists 5 T cell receptor beta chains sequenced from one sample in a study of graft-versus-host responses after intestinal transplantation. Libraries were prepared by immunoSEQ multiplex PCR; TCRdb keeps only in-frame clonotypes and omits some of them. The sample includes about 25,000 clones, approximately 93% of them seen just once. Material: PBMCs, obtained 156 days after intestinal transplant. Receptors originate from a human patient who received an intestinal transplant, so some T cells may come from the graft donor.

The V gene is TRBV30, the J gene TRBJ1-4; 8 bases are a match to TRBD1. V was pared by 2 bases and J by 8 bases, with 1 base of the junction left unmatched. The germline gives CDR1 GTSNPN, CDR2 SVGIG (reference sequence). This CDR3 comprises 12 residues. CDR3 in DNA: TGTGCCTGGAGTACAGGGGGGGAAAAACTGTTTTTT. This translates into CAWSTGGEKLFF.

The chain couples TRBV4-1 to TRBJ1-2; D unresolved. CDR1 is MGHRA and CDR2 is YSYEKL in the germline V gene. This CDR3 spans 15 amino acids. The V end lost 4 bases, the J end lost 5 bases, and 17 bases lay between the germline ends. The CDR3 coding sequence is TGCGCCAGCAGCCCCTACGATTCCTTAAGTTATGGCTACACCTTC. This gives the protein CASSPYDSLSYGYTF.

The chain employs TRBV28 and TRBJ2-2; D remains unclear. Germline CDR1 and CDR2: MDHEN and SYDVKM. This CDR3 is built from 17 residues. The ends were cut back, 3 bases at V and 4 bases at J, with 18 bases in the middle. This CDR3 is CASSFNIRGPRTGELFF. The CDR3 bases are TGTGCCAGCAGTTTTAATATTAGAGGTCCCCGCACCGGGGAGCTGTTTTTT.

This clone has only one observation. The J gene is TRBJ2-3, the V gene TRBV28, with TRBD2 identical over 7 bases. The CDR3 runs 13 residues. V trimming: 6 bases; J trimming: 2 bases; junction bases outside the gene matches: 2. Germline-derived CDR1 and CDR2 are MDHEN and SYDVKM. The CDR3 spells CASSGRTTDTQYF. CDR3 DNA: TGTGCCAGCAGCGGGAGGACCACAGATACGCAGTATTTT.

Only one count was recorded for this clone. J is TRBJ2-7 and V is TRBV4-1; 11 bases fit TRBD2. The germline gives CDR1 MGHRA, CDR2 YSYEKL. V trimming: 3 bases; J trimming: 1 base; junction bases outside the gene matches: 14. This CDR3 comprises 19 residues. This chain's CDR3 is CASSQTGTVGTSGSYEQYF. CDR3 nucleotides: TGCGCCAGCAGCCAGACCGGGACAGTGGGGACTAGCGGATCCTACGAGCAGTACTTC.